The sequence of this T cell receptor beta chain was determined in a study of shared clonotypes between healthy human individuals. Looking at the study overall: Each donor contributed plates that comprised three CD4 naive, three CD4 memory, two CD8 naive and one CD8 memory.

Naive CD8 populations comprised CD45RO-negative cells positively selected for CCR7, excluding terminally differentiated effector memory CD45RA+ cells. Here immunoSEQ multiplex PCR was the method, and the copy in TCRdb shows in-frame clones only, minus some. This sample carries about 1,900,000 clones, around 96% of them seen once, and the ten largest clones take under 1.5%. The CDR3 has 15 residues. The germline V gene encodes CDR1 SGHDT and CDR2 YYEEEE. V lost 5 bases, J lost 5 bases, and 7 bases stayed unmatched. The V call is TRBV5-6, the J call TRBJ2-5; TRBD2 agrees at 12 bases. The source is a man younger than 35 in good health. Sequenced sample: naive CD8+ T cells sorted from blood. CDR3 in amino acids: CASSSTSGGGETQYF. CDR3 in DNA: TGTGCCAGCAGTTCGACTAGCGGGGGAGGTGAGACCCAGTACTTC.